The 27 T cell receptor beta chains presented below share a single source sample, sequenced in a study of technical replicates of blood from four donors. Data came from immunoSEQ multiplex PCR; TCRdb stores just in-frame clones and leaves some out. Found here are about 81,000 clones, around 95% of them singletons; the top ten hold 0.35% to 0.45%. Sequenced sample: T cells isolated from PBMCs. The receptors here all came from a human donor in good health.

The CDR3 protein is CASSFGSNEQFF. CDR3 sequence (DNA): TGTGCCAGCAGCTTCGGGAGTAATGAGCAGTTCTTC. The chain employs TRBV7-6 and TRBJ2-1; tentatively, D is TRBD2 (6 bases). Germline-derived CDR1 and CDR2 are SGHVS and FNYEAQ. CDR3 size: 12 residues. Trimming pared 3 bases from V and 7 bases from J, leaving 7 bases between.

The chain has TRBV4-1 and TRBJ2-3; D unresolved. Per germline, CDR1 MGHRA and CDR2 YSYEKL. This CDR3 comprises 13 residues. The ends were cut back, 4 bases at V and 3 bases at J, with 8 bases in the middle. The CDR3 sequence: CASSLIDTDTQYF. The CDR3 nucleotides read TGCGCCAGCAGCCTAATAGATACAGATACGCAGTATTTT.

The chain links TRBV29-1 to TRBJ2-7; 9 nucleotides align to TRBD1. Germline CDR1 and CDR2: SQVTM and ANQGSEA. This CDR3 has 17 residues. The V segment lost 0 bases and the J segment 2 bases; nucleotides outside the gene matches: 11. Here the CDR3 reads CSVEDPNRTGDTYEQYF. The CDR3 nucleotides read TGCAGCGTTGAAGACCCAAACAGGACAGGGGACACCTACGAGCAGTACTTC.

The chain joins TRBV5-8 to TRBJ1-2; D is unclear. The germline gives CDR1 SGHTS, CDR2 YDEGEE. CDR3 size: 14 residues. Trimming removed 0 bases from V and 4 bases from J, with 10 bases in between. The CDR3 region is CASSLGDGGYGYTF. Here the CDR3 DNA reads TGTGCCAGCAGCTTGGGCGACGGAGGCTATGGCTACACCTTC. The full variable domain, its missing parts supplied by reference TRBV5-8 and TRBJ1-2, is EAGVTQSPTHLIKTRGQQATLRCSPISGHTSVYWYQQALGLGLQFLLWYDEGEERNRGNFPPRFSGRQFPNYSSELNVNALELEDSALYLCASSLGDGGYGYTFGSGTRLTVV.

This chain links TRBV4-3 with TRBJ2-5, with D perhaps TRBD2 (6 bases). Germline CDR1 LGHNA, CDR2 YSLEER. V lost 3 bases to trimming and J lost 2 bases, with 13 bases between them. The CDR3 contains 15 residues. CDR3 sequence: CASSHLLADQETQYF. CDR3 sequence (DNA): TGCGCCAGCAGCCACCTACTAGCAGATCAAGAGACCCAGTACTTC.

This rearrangement joins TRBV10-1 to TRBJ1-2; 7 positions agree with TRBD1. The CDR3 consists of 17 residues. V dropped 3 bases and J dropped 6; count of bases not matched to a gene: 16. Per the germline V gene, CDR1 is WNHNN and CDR2 is SYGVQD (reference sequence). CDR3 residues: CASSDSGPVGQLNGYTF. The CDR3 DNA reads TGCGCCAGCAGTGATTCCGGCCCCGTGGGACAGCTAAATGGCTACACCTTC.

This chain joins TRBV27 and TRBJ2-7; 9 nucleotides align to TRBD2. The junction had 8 bases not matched to a gene; V was cut back by 6 bases and J by 2 bases. Germline CDR1 and CDR2: MNHEY and SMNVEV (reference sequence). The CDR3 is made up of 15 amino acids. The CDR3 coding sequence is TGTGCCAGCAGCTTAGCGGGAGTGGCTACCTACGAGCAGTACTTC. Protein: CASSLAGVATYEQYF.

The chain couples TRBV10-1 to TRBJ2-3; a possible D gene is TRBD2 (5 bases). From germline, CDR1 is WNHNN and CDR2 SYGVQD (reference sequence). V was trimmed by 3 bases and J by 3 bases, leaving 10 bases between them. CDR3 length equals 14 residues. CDR3 DNA sequence: TGCGCCAGCAGTGATCTAACTAGAACAGATACGCAGTATTTT. Its translation is CASSDLTRTDTQYF.

On this clone: One end of the junction varies from germline; a read error may be responsible. The chain couples TRBV27 to TRBJ2-1; 10 bases match TRBD2. The CDR3 spans 15 residues. Germline V CDR1 and CDR2: MNHEY, SMNVEV (reference sequence). The CDR3 coding sequence is TGTGCCAGCAGTTTAAGCGGGAGGGCCTACACTGAGCAGTTCTTC. As protein: CASSLSGRAYTEQFF.

V and J are TRBV7-2 and TRBJ2-5; 7 bases fit TRBD2. The V segment lost 2 bases and the J segment 2 bases; nucleotides outside the gene matches: 2. Germline-derived CDR1 and CDR2 are SGHTA and FQGNSA. The CDR3 has 14 residues. The CDR3 is CASSLSGMQETQYF. The CDR3 nucleotides read TGTGCCAGCAGCTTAAGCGGGATGCAAGAGACCCAGTACTTC.

The chain recombines TRBV27 with TRBJ1-5; perhaps TRBD1 as D (5 bases). With 1 base removed from V and 6 bases from J, the gap between germline ends came to 7 bases. CDR1 and CDR2 from the germline V gene are MNHEY and SMNVEV (reference sequence). The CDR3 has 13 amino acids. CDR3 residues: CASSLWQGQPQHF. DNA for the CDR3: TGTGCCAGCAGTTTATGGCAGGGTCAGCCCCAGCATTTT.

This clone showed up just once. The chain recombines TRBV5-4 with TRBJ2-1, with 14 bases aligning to TRBD2. J lost 4 bases, V lost 1 base, and 1 base had no gene match. This CDR3 region has 16 residues. Germline CDR1 and CDR2: SGHNT and YYREEE (reference sequence). The CDR3 DNA reads as TGTGCCAGCAGCTTGCGACTAGCGGGAGGGTACAATGAGCAGTTCTTC. It translates to CASSLRLAGGYNEQFF.

This clone was detected only a few times. The CDR3, as DNA: TGCGCCAGCAGCGAATCGCGAGGCGGGATTTACAATGAGCAGTTCTTC. Amino acids: CASSESRGGIYNEQFF. The chain recombines TRBV5-1 with TRBJ2-1, with D possibly TRBD2 on 6 matching bases. This CDR3 has 16 residues. The germline V and J ends were trimmed by 4 bases and 4 bases, with 18 bases remaining between them. Germline CDR1 SGHRS, CDR2 YFSETQ.

This clone was observed a few times. This chain uses TRBV9 with TRBJ1-1; 9 bases line up with TRBD1. The CDR3 is 15 amino acids. With V trimmed by 3 bases and J by 6 bases, 9 bases remained unmatched. CDR1 is SGDLS and CDR2 is YYNGEE in the germline V gene. DNA of the CDR3: TGTGCCAGCAGCGAGACCGGGACAGGGTTTGCTGAAGCTTTCTTT. Its translation: CASSETGTGFAEAFF. Using reference TRBV9 and TRBJ1-1 for the parts outside the CDR3, the full variable domain is DSGVTQTPKHLITATGQRVTLRCSPRSGDLSVYWYQQSLDQGLQFLIQYYNGEERAKGNILERFSAQQFPDLHSELNLSSLELGDSALYFCASSETGTGFAEAFFGQGTRLTVV.

The chain joins TRBV29-1 to TRBJ2-7, with TRBD2 matching 7 bases. Germline V gene sequence: CDR1 SQVTM, CDR2 ANQGSEA. With V trimmed by 4 bases and J by 3 bases, 12 bases remained unmatched. The CDR3 spans 15 residues. For the CDR3, the DNA is TGCAGCGTTGTTCGGGCGGGAGAAGTCTTCTACGAGCAGTACTTC. Protein product: CSVVRAGEVFYEQYF.

CDR3 nucleotides: TGTGCCAGCAGTGTCGCAGGGATCATGAACACTGAAGCTTTCTTT. Amino acids: CASSVAGIMNTEAFF. V gene TRBV6-5 combines with J gene TRBJ1-1; TRBD1 is a possible D gene (5 bases). Per germline, CDR1 MNHEY and CDR2 SVGAGI. CDR3 length equals 15 residues. Trimming left V 5 bases short and J 0 bases short, with 13 bases between.

CDR3 region: CSASRPAAQYF. Written as DNA, the CDR3 is TGCAGTGCTAGCCGGCCGGCGGCCCAGTACTTC. The chain joins TRBV20-1 to TRBJ2-5; D is unresolved. V was shortened by 3 bases and J by 9 bases, with 11 bases between the two germline ends. The CDR3 is 11 amino acids. Germline CDR1 is DFQATT and CDR2 is SNEGSKA (reference sequence).

The chain links TRBV5-1 to TRBJ2-3; D perhaps matches TRBD2 (6 bases). Germline V gene data show CDR1 as SGHRS and CDR2 as YFSETQ. CDR3 length: 14 residues. V was shortened by 7 bases and J by 2 bases, with 14 bases between the two germline ends. CDR3 sequence: CASVLGGITDTQYF. The CDR3 DNA sequence: TGCGCCAGCGTCTTGGGAGGTATCACAGATACGCAGTATTTT.

The CDR3 DNA sequence: TGTGCTAGTGGTTTAACAACAGGGGATTCTGGTGGCTACACCTTC. Residues: CASGLTTGDSGGYTF. The rearrangement links TRBV12-5 to TRBJ1-2, with TRBD1 identical over 7 bases. The germline CDR1 and CDR2 sequences are LGHNT and FRNRAP. The V and J ends lost 3 bases and 7 bases, in that order; junction bases with no gene match: 11. This CDR3 spans 15 amino acids.

This chain uses TRBV6-6 with TRBJ2-7; 9 bases are shared with TRBD1. V dropped 2 bases and J dropped 3; count of bases not matched to a gene: 5. This CDR3 has 15 amino acids. CDR1 and CDR2 from the germline V gene are MNHNY and SVGAGI (reference sequence). The CDR3 bases are TGTGCCAGCAGTTACCGGACAGGGGTCTTCTACGAGCAGTACTTC. Translating it yields CASSYRTGVFYEQYF.

This chain links TRBV30 with TRBJ2-5; 9 positions match TRBD2. V was pared by 2 bases and J by 1 base, with 2 bases of the junction left unmatched. The CDR3 loop spans 14 amino acids. Germline V CDR1 and CDR2: GTSNPN, SVGIG (reference sequence). CDR3 sequence reads: CAWSRSGGQETQYF. The DNA for the CDR3 is TGTGCCTGGAGTCGTAGCGGGGGCCAAGAGACCCAGTACTTC.

The table lists this clone with a count of one. The chain combines TRBV11-3 with TRBJ2-3, with D unclear. Between the trimmed V and J ends, which lost 5 bases and 2 bases, there was a span of 5 bases. The CDR3 has 12 amino acids. The germline CDR1 and CDR2 sequences are SGHNT and YENEEA. CDR3 in amino acids: CASSPFTDTQYF. The CDR3 DNA sequence: TGTGCCAGCAGCCCCTTCACAGATACGCAGTATTTT.

The chain links TRBV5-1 to TRBJ1-4; a possible D gene is TRBD1 (5 bases). V dropped 1 base and J dropped 8 bases, with 15 bases sitting between them. Germline values: CDR1 SGHRS, CDR2 YFSETQ. The CDR3 totals 15 residues. CDR3 nucleotides: TGCGCCAGCAGCTTGATCTGGGGGGTCGAAGAAAAACTGTTTTTT. This gives the protein CASSLIWGVEEKLFF.

This clone was found once. The chain employs TRBV15 and TRBJ2-3; 10 nucleotides match TRBD2. The J segment lost 1 base and the V segment lost 1 base, leaving 2 bases of the junction unmatched. CDR3 length: 16 residues. CDR1 and CDR2 from the germline V gene are LNHNV and YYDKDF (reference sequence). In DNA, the CDR3 is TGTGCCACCAGCAGAGGGACTAGCGGTCGCACAGATACGCAGTATTTT. It specifies CATSRGTSGRTDTQYF.

The rearrangement uses TRBV4-2 and TRBJ2-1; 8 nucleotides match TRBD2. V lost 0 bases and J lost 9; bases outside the gene matches: 10. The CDR3 length is 16 residues. The germline V gene encodes CDR1 LGHNA and CDR2 YNFKEQ. The CDR3 loop reads CASSQDLGERECEQFF. The CDR3 DNA sequence: TGTGCCAGCAGCCAAGATTTAGGAGAGCGGGAGTGTGAGCAGTTCTTC.

This chain uses TRBV30 with TRBJ2-5, with 8 bases aligning to TRBD2. This CDR3 has 15 residues. V lost 0 bases, J lost 5 bases, and 8 bases stayed unmatched. Germline V CDR1 and CDR2: GTSNPN, SVGIG (reference sequence). The chain's CDR3 is CAWSVKIAGIETQYF. DNA for the CDR3: TGTGCCTGGAGTGTTAAAATAGCGGGGATTGAGACCCAGTACTTC.

The V and J genes are TRBV9 and TRBJ2-1; tentative D call: TRBD2 (5 bases). The CDR3 sequence is 17 residues long. V gave up 0 bases and J gave up 0 bases, with 13 bases separating them. Germline CDR1 and CDR2: SGDLS and YYNGEE. This chain's CDR3 is CASSVEVAPSSYNEQFF. In nucleotides, the CDR3 is TGTGCCAGCAGCGTAGAGGTAGCGCCGAGCTCCTACAATGAGCAGTTCTTC.